This entry describes one T cell receptor (beta chain). This sample includes further DNA sequences coding for the same CDR3. The data derive from a study of shared clonotypes between healthy human individuals. V was pared by 6 bases and J by 1 base, with 5 bases between. The CDR3 has 11 amino acids. Germline V gene lookup returns CDR1 DFQATT and CDR2 SNEGSKA (reference sequence). The assay was immunoSEQ multiplex PCR, and TCRdb's table has in-frame clones only and misses some. The sample records approximately 2.1 million clones, over 85% being singletons. The clonotype was recovered from a man aged 18 to 35 in good health. Some clones in this sample may be carry-over from other donors' samples. The chain joins TRBV20-1 to TRBJ2-3; no definite D call. Sequencing was done on a sample of naive CD4+ T cells from PBMCs. Subset given: CD45RA+ positively selected. CDR3 DNA: TGCAGTGCGCTACGCACAGATACGCAGTATTTT. This translates into CSALRTDTQYF.